The clone carrying this T cell receptor beta chain came up a few times. Its antigen is still unknown. V lost 4 bases, J lost 4 bases, and 17 bases lay in between. Germline V gives CDR1 SGDLS, CDR2 YYNGEE. This CDR3 is 16 amino acids long. The data were obtained in a study of T-cell memory formation after mild COVID-19. Study details: TCR clusters were largely donor specific. Notes on the study in general: Cross-reactive memory seemingly joined, as some responding clones were found in pre-infection memory. Clones that contracted clustered mainly in CM and EM if CD4+ and in EMRA if CD8+.

TCRdb independently ran MiXCR on the 5' RACE reads; one entry per CDR3 protein. This sample has fewer than 400,000 distinct CDR3 sequences, with about 15% found just once. This sequence was found in a man between 18 and 29 years old who had mild COVID-19 (a few samples of this study predate the infection). Cell type and time point are not known. The source material was PBMCs or a T cell subset sorted from them (not recorded which). V gene TRBV9 combines with J gene TRBJ2-2; tentative D call: TRBD1 (6 bases). CDR3 loop: CASSPRGGVGTGELFF. CDR3 nucleotides: TGTGCCAGCAGCCCTAGAGGGGGAGTGGGCACCGGGGAGCTGTTTTTT.